Listed below are T cell receptor beta chains from one sample, sequenced in a study of blood T cell repertoires in COVID-19. Sequencing used immunoSEQ multiplex PCR; TCRdb keeps in-frame clones, though not all of them. Of some 290,000 clones in the sample, about nine tenths are singletons; the top ten hold 2% to 2.5%. Material for sequencing was peripheral blood. These receptors were taken from a woman in her 50s who had recovered from COVID-19. The CDR3 runs from the conserved cysteine through the conserved F or W. A D gene is named only where the DNA matches it firmly. The listing skips clone size in some rows; elsewhere it reads once, few, many or a size class.

>TRBV30|-|TRBJ2-2|-
TGTGCCTGGAGGGGGCAGTGGACCGGGGAGCTGTTTTTT
CAWRGQWTGELFF
>TRBV9|-|TRBJ1-3|TRBD1
TGTGCCAGCAGTTCGCAGGGGGCAAGTGGAAACACCATATATTTT
CASSSQGASGNTIYF
>TRBV5-1|-|TRBJ1-1|-
TGCGCCAGCAGACGAACATATAGGGGCACTGAAGCTTTCTTT
CASRRTYRGTEAFF
>TRBV30|-|TRBJ1-1|TRBD1
TGTGCCTCGCTCGGGACAGGGGGCTTCACTGAAGCTTTCTTT
CASLGTGGFTEAFF
>TRBV28|-|TRBJ1-5|-
TGTGCCAGCAGTTTATTTCATCTCCGCATCGCGCCCAATCAGCCCCAGCATTTT
CASSLFHLRIAPNQPQHF
>TRBV7-2|once|TRBJ2-7|-
TGTGCCAGCAGCTCCCAGGGTTTAAGGGAGCAGTACTTC
CASSSQGLREQYF
>TRBV5-1|-|TRBJ1-2|-
TGCGCCAGCAGCTCATACCGGGTCGCCTATGGCTACACCTTC
CASSSYRVAYGYTF
>TRBV6-5|-|TRBJ1-5|-
TGTGCCAGCAGAGGCGGGGTCAATCAGCCCCAGCATTTT
CASRGGVNQPQHF
>TRBV5-5|-|TRBJ2-5|-
TGTGCCAGCAGCTTGGTAGGGAGCCAAGAGACCCAGTACTTC
CASSLVGSQETQYF
>TRBV13|-|TRBJ1-2|TRBD1
TGTGCCAGCAGCTTAGTATTCCGGACAGGGGAGTGGGGCTATGGCTACACCTTC
CASSLVFRTGEWGYGYTF
>TRBV7-3|-|TRBJ1-1|-
TGTGCCAGCAGCTTAACCCCCGGCACTGAAGCTTTCTTT
CASSLTPGTEAFF
>TRBV6-5|-|TRBJ2-1|TRBD1
TGTGCCAGCAGGGTCGACAGGGAACATGAGCAGTTCTTC
CASRVDREHEQFF
>TRBV19|-|TRBJ1-2|-
TGTGCCAGTAGTTCAGACAGGTCGAACTATGGCTACACCTTC
CASSSDRSNYGYTF
>TRBV5-1|-|TRBJ2-3|TRBD2
TGCGCCAGCAGCGGACTCGGACTAGCGCACACAGATACGCAGTATTTT
CASSGLGLAHTDTQYF
>TRBV12-3/TRBV12-4|-|TRBJ1-3|-
TGTGCCAGCCGGGGGAGTCAAAACACCATATATTTT
CASRGSQNTIYF
>TRBV28|once|TRBJ2-3|TRBD1
TGTGCCAGCAGGGGCCCCGGGACAGGGAATGGAGATACGCAGTATTTT
CASRGPGTGNGDTQYF
>TRBV9|-|TRBJ2-5|TRBD2
TGTGCCAGCAGCGGGGTTAGCGGGATTGGGGAGACCCAGTACTTC
CASSGVSGIGETQYF
>TRBV28|-|TRBJ1-5|-
TGTGCCAGCAACCCCGAAAGGGGACTACAGCCCCAGCATTTT
CASNPERGLQPQHF
>TRBV7-2|-|TRBJ2-3|-
TGTGCCAGCAGCTTACTCGGAGCGGACAGCACAGATACGCAGTATTTT
CASSLLGADSTDTQYF
>TRBV13|-|TRBJ2-2|-
TGTGCCAGCAGCTGGGGAGTGCCGAACACCGGGGAGCTGTTTTTT
CASSWGVPNTGELFF
>TRBV7-2|once|TRBJ2-1|TRBD2
TGTGCCAGCGGACTAGCGGTGTTTTACAATGAGCAGTTCTTC
CASGLAVFYNEQFF
>TRBV9|-|TRBJ2-3|TRBD2
TGTGCCAGCAGCGTAGAAAGCGGGAGGGTCACAGATACGCAGTATTTT
CASSVESGRVTDTQYF
>TRBV4-2|-|TRBJ1-2|-
TGTGCCAGCAGCCAAGGCGGGACCGCTTATGGCTACACCTTC
CASSQGGTAYGYTF
>TRBV20-1|once|TRBJ2-3|TRBD2
TGCAGTGCTACTCCGGGACTAGCGCAGTATTTT
CSATPGLAQYF
>TRBV11-3|-|TRBJ2-2|-
TGTGCCAGCAGCTTACAGGGGAACACCGGGGAGCTGTTTTTT
CASSLQGNTGELFF
>TRBV15|-|TRBJ2-7|TRBD1
TGTGCCACCAGAGGAGGGACAGGAGGTGGGCAGTACTTC
CATRGGTGGGQYF
>TRBV19|-|TRBJ1-1|TRBD1
TGTGCCAGTAGTATCCCCGGGGGACAGGTCAACACTGAAGCTTTCTTT
CASSIPGGQVNTEAFF
>TRBV30|-|TRBJ1-3|-
TGTGCCTGGGACCGGGGGAAAAATACTGGAAACACCATATATTTT
CAWDRGKNTGNTIYF
>TRBV7-8|-|TRBJ2-1|TRBD1
TGTGCCAGCAGCCGGACAGGGGGGAACAATGAGCAGTTCTTC
CASSRTGGNNEQFF
>TRBV5-1|-|TRBJ2-2|TRBD1
TGCGCCAGCCGGGGACAGGACCTCACCGGGGAGCTGTTTTTT
CASRGQDLTGELFF
>TRBV4-3|once|TRBJ2-2|TRBD2
TGCGCCAGCAGCCTTCTCCCGGGACTAGCTTTTTCAGTCGGGGAGCTGTTTTTT
CASSLLPGLAFSVGELFF
>TRBV7-3|-|TRBJ1-1|-
TGTGCCAGCAGCTTGGGGAGGAACACTGAAGCTTTCTTT
CASSLGRNTEAFF
>TRBV7-8|-|TRBJ1-5|TRBD1
TGTGCCAGCAGCCGACAGGGGTCGAGCAATCAGCCCCAGCATTTT
CASSRQGSSNQPQHF
>TRBV9|once|TRBJ2-3|TRBD1
TGTGCCAGCAGCTCCCGACTCGGACAGGGACCCACAGATACGCAGTATTTT
CASSSRLGQGPTDTQYF
>TRBV2|-|TRBJ2-3|-
TGTGCCAGCAGGCGATCCACAGATACGCAGTATTTT
CASRRSTDTQYF
>TRBV7-9|-|TRBJ2-1|TRBD1
TGTGCCAGCAGCTTAGCAAGACAGGGCCGGTACAATGAGCAGTTCTTC
CASSLARQGRYNEQFF
>TRBV27|-|TRBJ1-2|-
TGTGCCAGCAGTATAGGACTGACCTATGGCTACACCTTC
CASSIGLTYGYTF
>TRBV7-9|-|TRBJ1-1|-
TGTGCCAGCAGCGTACCGCCGGGACAACTGAACACTGAAGCTTTCTTT
CASSVPPGQLNTEAFF
>TRBV19|-|TRBJ2-7|-
TGTGCCAGTCTAGGGGTGGACGAGCAGTACTTC
CASLGVDEQYF
>TRBV7-2|-|TRBJ1-5|-
TGTGCCAGCAGCTTAGGGGGGCGCGGGAGCAATCAGCCCCAGCATTTT
CASSLGGRGSNQPQHF
>TRBV7-8|-|TRBJ2-2|TRBD1
TGTGCCAGCAGCTCTACTCCAGGGGGCTATGGCGGGGAGCTGTTTTTT
CASSSTPGGYGGELFF
>TRBV3-1/TRBV3-2|-|TRBJ1-2|TRBD1
TGTGCCAGCAGCCCGCGGGACAGAGCTAACTATGGCTACACCTTC
CASSPRDRANYGYTF
>TRBV7-2|-|TRBJ2-5|TRBD1
TGTGCCAGCAGCCCGCGACAGGGGGCCACTATCCAAGAGACCCAGTACTTC
CASSPRQGATIQETQYF
>TRBV7-3|-|TRBJ2-1|-
TGTGCCAGCAGCTTGGCCAGCTCCTACAATGAGCAGTTCTTC
CASSLASSYNEQFF
>TRBV4-3|-|TRBJ1-2|-
TGCGCCAGCAGCCAAGATCACAGAATCTTCGTAGGAGGCTACACCTTC
CASSQDHRIFVGGYTF
>TRBV7-9|-|TRBJ2-1|TRBD2
TGTGCCAGCAGTCCCGGCGGGGGGCCATCATACAATGAGCAGTTCTTC
CASSPGGGPSYNEQFF
>TRBV27|-|TRBJ2-1|TRBD2
TGTGCCAGCAGTTTATCTCTAGCGGGTTTCTACAATGAGCAGTTCTTC
CASSLSLAGFYNEQFF
>TRBV30|-|TRBJ1-3|-
TGTGCCTTCGCGCCAGCCGGGGATTACTCTGGAAACACCATATATTTT
CAFAPAGDYSGNTIYF